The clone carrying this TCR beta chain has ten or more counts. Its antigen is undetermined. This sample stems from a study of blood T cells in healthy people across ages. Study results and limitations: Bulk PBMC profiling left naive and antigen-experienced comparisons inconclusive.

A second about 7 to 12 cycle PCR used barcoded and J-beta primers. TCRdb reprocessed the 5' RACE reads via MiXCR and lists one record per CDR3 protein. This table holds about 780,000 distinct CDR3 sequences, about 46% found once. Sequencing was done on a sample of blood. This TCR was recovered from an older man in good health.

In nucleotides, the CDR3 is TGTGCCAGCAGTCCGTGGCTAGCGGGGAACCAAGAGACCCAGTACTTC. Translation: CASSPWLAGNQETQYF. The chain recombines TRBV28 with TRBJ2-5; 9 bases map to TRBD2. Germline assignment: CDR1 MDHEN and CDR2 SYDVKM. The CDR3 is 16 amino acids. V shed 5 bases and J 0 bases; nucleotides not matched to a gene: 7.